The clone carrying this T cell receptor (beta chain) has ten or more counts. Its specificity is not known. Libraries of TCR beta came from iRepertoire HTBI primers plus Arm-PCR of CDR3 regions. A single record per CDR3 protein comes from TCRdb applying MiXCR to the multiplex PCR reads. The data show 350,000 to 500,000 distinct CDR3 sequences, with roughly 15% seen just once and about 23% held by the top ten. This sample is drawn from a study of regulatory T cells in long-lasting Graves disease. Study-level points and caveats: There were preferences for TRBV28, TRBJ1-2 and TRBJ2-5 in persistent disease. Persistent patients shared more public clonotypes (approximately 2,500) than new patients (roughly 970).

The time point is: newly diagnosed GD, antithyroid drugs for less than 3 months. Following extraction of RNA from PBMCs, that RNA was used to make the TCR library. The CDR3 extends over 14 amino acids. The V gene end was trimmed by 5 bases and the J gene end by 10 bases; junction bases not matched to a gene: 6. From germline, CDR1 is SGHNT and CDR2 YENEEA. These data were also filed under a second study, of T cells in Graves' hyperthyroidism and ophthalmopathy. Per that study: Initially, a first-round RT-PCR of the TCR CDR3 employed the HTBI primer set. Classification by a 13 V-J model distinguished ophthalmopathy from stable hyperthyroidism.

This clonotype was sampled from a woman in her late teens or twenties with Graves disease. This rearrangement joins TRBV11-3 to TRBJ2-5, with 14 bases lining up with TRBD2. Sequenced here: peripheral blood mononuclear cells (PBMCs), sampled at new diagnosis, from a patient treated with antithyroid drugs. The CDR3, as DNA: TGTGCCAGCAGCACGGGACTAGCGGGAGTTTTCCAGTACTTC. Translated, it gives CASSTGLAGVFQYF.